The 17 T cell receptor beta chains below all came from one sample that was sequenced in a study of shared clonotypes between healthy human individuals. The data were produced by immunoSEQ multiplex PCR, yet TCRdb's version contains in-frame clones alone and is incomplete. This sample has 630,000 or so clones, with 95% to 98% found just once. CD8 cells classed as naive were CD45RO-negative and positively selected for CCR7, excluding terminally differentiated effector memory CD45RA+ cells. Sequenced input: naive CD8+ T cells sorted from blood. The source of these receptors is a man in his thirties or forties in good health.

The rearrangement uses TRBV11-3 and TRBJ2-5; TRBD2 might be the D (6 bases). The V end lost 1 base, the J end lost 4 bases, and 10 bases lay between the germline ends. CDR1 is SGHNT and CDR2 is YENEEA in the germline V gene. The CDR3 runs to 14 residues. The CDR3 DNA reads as TGTGCCAGCAGCTTAGGAGTGGGAGGAGAGACCCAGTACTTC. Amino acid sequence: CASSLGVGGETQYF.

The CDR3 bases are TGCGCCAGCAGCCAAGAAACGGCTTTGGGAGATGAAGCTTTCTTT. It translates to CASSQETALGDEAFF. The chain carries TRBV4-1 and TRBJ1-1; no clear D. There are 15 residues in the CDR3. V dropped 0 bases and J dropped 7 bases, with 15 bases sitting between them. Germline V gene data show CDR1 as MGHRA and CDR2 as YSYEKL.

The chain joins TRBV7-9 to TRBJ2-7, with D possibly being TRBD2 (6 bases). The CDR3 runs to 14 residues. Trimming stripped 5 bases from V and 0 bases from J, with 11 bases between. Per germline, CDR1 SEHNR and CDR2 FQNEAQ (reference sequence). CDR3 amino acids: CASSTSSSSYEQYF. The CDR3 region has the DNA TGTGCCAGCAGCACTAGCTCAAGCTCCTACGAGCAGTACTTC.

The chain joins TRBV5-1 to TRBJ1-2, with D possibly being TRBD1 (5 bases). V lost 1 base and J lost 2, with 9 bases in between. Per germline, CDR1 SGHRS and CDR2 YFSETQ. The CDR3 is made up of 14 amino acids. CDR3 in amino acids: CASSLPGINYGYTF. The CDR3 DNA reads TGCGCCAGCAGCTTGCCAGGGATAAACTATGGCTACACCTTC.

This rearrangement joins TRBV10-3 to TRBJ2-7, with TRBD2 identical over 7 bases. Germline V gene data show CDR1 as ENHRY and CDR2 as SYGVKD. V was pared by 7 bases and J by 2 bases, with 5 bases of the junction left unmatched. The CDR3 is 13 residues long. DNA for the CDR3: TGTGCCATCAACGGGGGAGGGCCCTACGAGCAGTACTTC. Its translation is CAINGGGPYEQYF.

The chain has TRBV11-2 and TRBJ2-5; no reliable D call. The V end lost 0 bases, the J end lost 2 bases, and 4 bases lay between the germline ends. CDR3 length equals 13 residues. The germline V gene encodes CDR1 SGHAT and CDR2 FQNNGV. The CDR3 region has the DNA TGTGCCAGCAGCTTAGAGCTACAAGAGACCCAGTACTTC. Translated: CASSLELQETQYF.

CDR3 bases: TGCGCCAGCAGCTTGCTCCCGGGAGAGACCCAGTACTTC. It codes for CASSLLPGETQYF. This sequence joins TRBV5-1 and TRBJ2-5; the D is unclear. Germline CDR1 reads SGHRS; CDR2 reads YFSETQ. V was shortened by 1 base and J by 4 bases, with 8 bases between the two germline ends. This CDR3 region has 13 residues. Full variable domain (outside the CDR3, taken from reference TRBV5-1 and TRBJ2-5): KAGVTQTPRYLIKTRGQQVTLSCSPISGHRSVSWYQQTPGQGLQFLFEYFSETQRNKGNFPGRFSGRQFSNSRSEMNVSTLELGDSALYLCASSLLPGETQYFGPGTRLLVL.

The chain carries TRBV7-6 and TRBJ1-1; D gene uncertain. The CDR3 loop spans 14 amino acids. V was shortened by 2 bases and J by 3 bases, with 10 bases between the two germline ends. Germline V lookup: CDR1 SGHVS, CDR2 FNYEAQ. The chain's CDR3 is CASSLTWEHTEAFF. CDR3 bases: TGTGCCAGCAGCTTAACGTGGGAACACACTGAAGCTTTCTTT.

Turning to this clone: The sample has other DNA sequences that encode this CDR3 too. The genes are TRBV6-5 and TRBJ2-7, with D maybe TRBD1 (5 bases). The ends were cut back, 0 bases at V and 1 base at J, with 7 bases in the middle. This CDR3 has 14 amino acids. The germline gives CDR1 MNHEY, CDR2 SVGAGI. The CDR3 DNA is TGTGCCAGCAGTTACTCCCAGGGATCCTACGAGCAGTACTTC. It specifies CASSYSQGSYEQYF.

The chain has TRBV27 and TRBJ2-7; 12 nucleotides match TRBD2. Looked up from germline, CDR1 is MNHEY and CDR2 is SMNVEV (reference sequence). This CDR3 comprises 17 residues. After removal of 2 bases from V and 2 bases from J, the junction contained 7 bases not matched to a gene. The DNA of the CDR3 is TGTGCCAGCAGTTTAAAGGGACTAGCGGGCCCAACCTACGAGCAGTACTTC. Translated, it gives CASSLKGLAGPTYEQYF.

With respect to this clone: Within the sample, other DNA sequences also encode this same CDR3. The CDR3 loop is CASSLGLASYEQYF. In DNA form, the CDR3 reads TGTGCCAGCAGCTTAGGGCTAGCCTCCTACGAGCAGTACTTC. This chain links TRBV7-2 with TRBJ2-7, with a possible D match to TRBD2 (5 bases). V shed 1 base and J shed 0 bases, with 7 bases lying between them. The germline V gene has CDR1 SGHTA and CDR2 FQGNSA. The CDR3 is made up of 14 amino acids.

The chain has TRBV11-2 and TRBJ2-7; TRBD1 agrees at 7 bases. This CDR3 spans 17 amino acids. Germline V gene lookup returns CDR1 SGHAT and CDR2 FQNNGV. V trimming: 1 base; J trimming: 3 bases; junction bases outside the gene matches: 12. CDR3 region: CASSLGAQGVGYYEQYF. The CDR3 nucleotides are TGTGCCAGCAGCTTAGGGGCCCAGGGGGTGGGTTACTACGAGCAGTACTTC. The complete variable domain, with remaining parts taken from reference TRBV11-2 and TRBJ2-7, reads EAGVAQSPRYKIIEKRQSVAFWCNPISGHATLYWYQQILGQGPKLLIQFQNNGVVDDSQLPKDRFSAERLKGVDSTLKIQPAKLEDSAVYLCASSLGAQGVGYYEQYFGPGTRLTVT.

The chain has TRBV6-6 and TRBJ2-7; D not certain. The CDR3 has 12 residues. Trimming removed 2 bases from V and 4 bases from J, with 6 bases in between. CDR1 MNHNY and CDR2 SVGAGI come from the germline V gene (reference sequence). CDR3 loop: CASSYGFYEQYF. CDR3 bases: TGTGCCAGCAGTTACGGTTTTTACGAGCAGTACTTC.

The CDR3 region is CASSLEPDYNEQFF. CDR3 sequence (DNA): TGTGCCAGCAGCTTAGAGCCAGACTACAATGAGCAGTTCTTC. This chain joins TRBV7-6 and TRBJ2-1, with D hard to call. V gave up 1 base and J gave up 3 bases, with 7 bases separating them. This CDR3 contains 14 residues. Germline lookup yields CDR1 SGHVS and CDR2 FNYEAQ.

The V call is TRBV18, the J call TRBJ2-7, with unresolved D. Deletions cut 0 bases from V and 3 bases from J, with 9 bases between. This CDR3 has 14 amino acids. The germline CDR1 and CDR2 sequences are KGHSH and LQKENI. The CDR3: CASSPPEALYEQYF. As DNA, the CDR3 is TGTGCCAGCTCACCACCCGAGGCCCTCTACGAGCAGTACTTC.

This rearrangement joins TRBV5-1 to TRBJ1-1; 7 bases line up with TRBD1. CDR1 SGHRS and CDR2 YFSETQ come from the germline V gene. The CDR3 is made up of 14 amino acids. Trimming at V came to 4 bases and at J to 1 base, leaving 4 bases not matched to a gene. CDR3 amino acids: CASSPTGTNTEAFF. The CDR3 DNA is TGCGCCAGCAGCCCGACAGGGACGAACACTGAAGCTTTCTTT.

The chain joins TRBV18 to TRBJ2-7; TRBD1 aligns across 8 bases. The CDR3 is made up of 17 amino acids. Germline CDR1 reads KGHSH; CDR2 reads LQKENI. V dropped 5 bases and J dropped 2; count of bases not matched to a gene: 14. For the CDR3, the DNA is TGTGCCAGCTCATCCACAGGGGGTGCTCGAGGGGCCTACGAGCAGTACTTC. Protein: CASSSTGGARGAYEQYF.